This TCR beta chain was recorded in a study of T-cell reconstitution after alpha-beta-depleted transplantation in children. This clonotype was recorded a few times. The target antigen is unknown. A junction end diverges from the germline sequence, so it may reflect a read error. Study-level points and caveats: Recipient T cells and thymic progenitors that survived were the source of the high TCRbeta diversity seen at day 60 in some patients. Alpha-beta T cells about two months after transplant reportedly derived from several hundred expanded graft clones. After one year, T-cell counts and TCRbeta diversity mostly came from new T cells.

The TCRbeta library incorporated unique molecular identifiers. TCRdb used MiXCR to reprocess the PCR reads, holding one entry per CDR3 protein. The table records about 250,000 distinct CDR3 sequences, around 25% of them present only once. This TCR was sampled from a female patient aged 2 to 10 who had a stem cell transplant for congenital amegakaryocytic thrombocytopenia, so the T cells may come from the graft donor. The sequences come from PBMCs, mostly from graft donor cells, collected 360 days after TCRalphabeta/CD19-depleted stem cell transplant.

For the CDR3, the DNA is TGCAGTGCTGGAGAGGGCTCCCTGGGGGCTGAAGCTTTCTTT. This codes for CSAGEGSLGAEAFF. The chain joins TRBV20-1 to TRBJ1-1, with D perhaps TRBD1 (5 bases). CDR3 length: 14 amino acids. The germline CDR1 and CDR2 sequences are DFQATT and SNEGSKA (reference sequence).